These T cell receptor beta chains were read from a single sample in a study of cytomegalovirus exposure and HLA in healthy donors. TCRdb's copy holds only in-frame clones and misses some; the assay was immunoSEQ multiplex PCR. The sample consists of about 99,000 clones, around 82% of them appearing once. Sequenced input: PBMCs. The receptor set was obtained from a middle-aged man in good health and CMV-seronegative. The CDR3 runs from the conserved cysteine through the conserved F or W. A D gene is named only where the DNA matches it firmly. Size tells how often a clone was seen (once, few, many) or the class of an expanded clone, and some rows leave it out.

CDR3nt: TGTGCCAGCAGTGTTAGCGCCGGGTTTGGAGAGACCCAGTACTTC; CDR3aa: CASSVSAGFGETQYF; d_gene: NA; j_gene: TRBJ2-5; abundance: NA; v_gene: TRBV2
CDR3nt: TGCGCCAGCTGGACAGGGGGCGGAACTGAAGCTTTCTTT; CDR3aa: CASWTGGGTEAFF; d_gene: TRBD1; j_gene: TRBJ1-1; abundance: NA; v_gene: TRBV5-1
CDR3nt: TGCGCCAGCAGCTCCACAAGTTGGAGGTATGGCTACACCTTC; CDR3aa: CASSSTSWRYGYTF; d_gene: NA; j_gene: TRBJ1-2; abundance: NA; v_gene: TRBV5-1
CDR3nt: TGCGCCAGCAATAGCGGGGTATATACTAACAATGAGCAGTTCTTC; CDR3aa: CASNSGVYTNNEQFF; d_gene: TRBD2; j_gene: TRBJ2-1; abundance: NA; v_gene: TRBV5-1
CDR3nt: TGTGCCAGCAGTTACTCCGGGACAGGTCCCTACGAGCAGTACTTC; CDR3aa: CASSYSGTGPYEQYF; d_gene: TRBD1; j_gene: TRBJ2-7; abundance: NA; v_gene: TRBV6-6
CDR3nt: TGTGCCACCAGCACCCCCGACACCTACTACGAGCAGTACTTC; CDR3aa: CATSTPDTYYEQYF; d_gene: NA; j_gene: TRBJ2-7; abundance: once; v_gene: TRBV15
CDR3nt: TGTGCCAGCAGCTCGTCAGGGGCAGATACGCAGTATTTT; CDR3aa: CASSSSGADTQYF; d_gene: NA; j_gene: TRBJ2-3; abundance: NA; v_gene: TRBV7-9
CDR3nt: TGTGCCAGCAGACTCGACAGGGGGTATGGCTACACCTTC; CDR3aa: CASRLDRGYGYTF; d_gene: TRBD1; j_gene: TRBJ1-2; abundance: NA; v_gene: TRBV6-5
CDR3nt: TGCAGCGCGTCGGTCTCTGGGGCCAACGTCCTGACTTTC; CDR3aa: CSASVSGANVLTF; d_gene: NA; j_gene: TRBJ2-6; abundance: NA; v_gene: TRBV29-1
CDR3nt: TGTGCCAGCAGCCACCTACCTGAGCAGTTCTTC; CDR3aa: CASSHLPEQFF; d_gene: NA; j_gene: TRBJ2-1; abundance: NA; v_gene: TRBV16
CDR3nt: TGTGCCAGCAGTCGACTTGCGGGAGGGCATAATGAGCAGTTCTTC; CDR3aa: CASSRLAGGHNEQFF; d_gene: TRBD2; j_gene: TRBJ2-1; abundance: NA; v_gene: TRBV6-4
CDR3nt: TGTGCCACACAGGGGGTCGGTTCTCAGCCCCAGCATTTT; CDR3aa: CATQGVGSQPQHF; d_gene: TRBD1; j_gene: TRBJ1-5; abundance: NA; v_gene: TRBV19
CDR3nt: TGCGCCAGCAGCGAGGGGGGGGTTCGTGAAAAACTGTTTTTT; CDR3aa: CASSEGGVREKLFF; d_gene: NA; j_gene: TRBJ1-4; abundance: NA; v_gene: TRBV5-1
CDR3nt: TGTGCCTGGAGTCGGGACAGAAAAGAGACCCAGTACTTC; CDR3aa: CAWSRDRKETQYF; d_gene: TRBD1; j_gene: TRBJ2-5; abundance: NA; v_gene: TRBV30
CDR3nt: TGTGCCAGCAGCCGTGCCCCAGGGGGCTCGTACGAGCAGTACTTC; CDR3aa: CASSRAPGGSYEQYF; d_gene: TRBD1; j_gene: TRBJ2-7; abundance: few; v_gene: TRBV11-2
CDR3nt: TGCAGCGTCTACCTAGCGGGAGTGGCTAATGAGCAGTTCTTC; CDR3aa: CSVYLAGVANEQFF; d_gene: TRBD2; j_gene: TRBJ2-1; abundance: many; v_gene: TRBV29-1
CDR3nt: TGTGCCATCAGTGAGTCGCGGGGGGCTGGGGCCAACGTCCTGACTTTC; CDR3aa: CAISESRGAGANVLTF; d_gene: TRBD2; j_gene: TRBJ2-6; abundance: NA; v_gene: TRBV10-3
CDR3nt: TGTGCCAGCAGCAGAGACAGGTTTGGGAACACTGAAGCTTTCTTT; CDR3aa: CASSRDRFGNTEAFF; d_gene: NA; j_gene: TRBJ1-1; abundance: NA; v_gene: TRBV7-2
CDR3nt: TGCGCCAGCAGCTTCGGGGGACTCTCCTACGAGCAGTACTTC; CDR3aa: CASSFGGLSYEQYF; d_gene: NA; j_gene: TRBJ2-7; abundance: once; v_gene: TRBV5-1
CDR3nt: TGTGCCAGCAGACCGGGACAGGGCGATCATACGCAGTATTTT; CDR3aa: CASRPGQGDHTQYF; d_gene: TRBD1; j_gene: TRBJ2-3; abundance: few; v_gene: TRBV27
CDR3nt: TGTGCCATCAGTGAGCATAGCCAAGAGACCCAGTACTTC; CDR3aa: CAISEHSQETQYF; d_gene: NA; j_gene: TRBJ2-5; abundance: NA; v_gene: TRBV10-3
CDR3nt: TGCGCCAGCAGTGATACGGACGGAGGGGTTATGTTTTTT; CDR3aa: CASSDTDGGVMFF; d_gene: NA; j_gene: TRBJ1-4; abundance: few; v_gene: TRBV10-1
CDR3nt: TGTGCCAGCACCGCAGGTACTGGAAACACCATATATTTT; CDR3aa: CASTAGTGNTIYF; d_gene: NA; j_gene: TRBJ1-3; abundance: NA; v_gene: TRBV9
CDR3nt: TGTGCCAGCAGTGCTAATGGCGCGGGAGTAGAGACCCAGTACTTC; CDR3aa: CASSANGAGVETQYF; d_gene: TRBD2; j_gene: TRBJ2-5; abundance: few; v_gene: TRBV28
CDR3nt: TGTGCCAGCAGCTTGGGAGGAGGGACCTACAATGAGCAGTTCTTC; CDR3aa: CASSLGGGTYNEQFF; d_gene: NA; j_gene: TRBJ2-1; abundance: NA; v_gene: TRBV5-6
CDR3nt: TGTGCCAGTAGTATCACCTATAATCAGCCCCAGCATTTT; CDR3aa: CASSITYNQPQHF; d_gene: NA; j_gene: TRBJ1-5; abundance: NA; v_gene: TRBV19
CDR3nt: TGCGCCAGCAGCTTGCTACAGGGGATATACGAGCAGTACTTC; CDR3aa: CASSLLQGIYEQYF; d_gene: TRBD1; j_gene: TRBJ2-7; abundance: once; v_gene: TRBV5-1
CDR3nt: TGTGCCAGCAGTTTATCCTACAACTATGGCTACACCTTC; CDR3aa: CASSLSYNYGYTF; d_gene: NA; j_gene: TRBJ1-2; abundance: NA; v_gene: TRBV28
CDR3nt: TGTGCCAGCAGCGTAGGATTGGGGGAGGTCTACGAGCAGTACTTC; CDR3aa: CASSVGLGEVYEQYF; d_gene: NA; j_gene: TRBJ2-7; abundance: NA; v_gene: TRBV9
CDR3nt: TGTGCCAGCAGCCAAAATTTGGCTAGGGAGGAGACCCAGTACTTC; CDR3aa: CASSQNLAREETQYF; d_gene: NA; j_gene: TRBJ2-5; abundance: NA; v_gene: TRBV4-2
CDR3nt: TGTGCCAGCAGCCTAGCAACGAGGGAGACCCAGTACTTC; CDR3aa: CASSLATRETQYF; d_gene: NA; j_gene: TRBJ2-5; abundance: NA; v_gene: TRBV4-2
CDR3nt: TGTGCCAGCTCCCACGGACAGGGAACTTACTACGAGCAGTACTTC; CDR3aa: CASSHGQGTYYEQYF; d_gene: TRBD1; j_gene: TRBJ2-7; abundance: few; v_gene: TRBV18
CDR3nt: TGTGCCAGCAGCCGAGGAGAGAACACCGGGGAGCTGTTTTTT; CDR3aa: CASSRGENTGELFF; d_gene: NA; j_gene: TRBJ2-2; abundance: NA; v_gene: TRBV7-8
CDR3nt: TGTGCCTGGAGTGTAGGTCTAGCGGGAGCGAACACCGGGGAGCTGTTTTTT; CDR3aa: CAWSVGLAGANTGELFF; d_gene: TRBD2; j_gene: TRBJ2-2; abundance: NA; v_gene: TRBV30
CDR3nt: TGCGCCAGCAAAAGTGGAGAGAACACTGAAGCTTTCTTT; CDR3aa: CASKSGENTEAFF; d_gene: NA; j_gene: TRBJ1-1; abundance: few; v_gene: TRBV4-1
CDR3nt: TGTGCCAGCTCACCAAGGACAGGGGTGACTTCGGGGAACACTGAAGCTTTCTTT; CDR3aa: CASSPRTGVTSGNTEAFF; d_gene: TRBD1; j_gene: TRBJ1-1; abundance: few; v_gene: TRBV18
CDR3nt: TGTGCCAGCAGTAATAGCGGGGGTGATAGCACAGATACGCAGTATTTT; CDR3aa: CASSNSGGDSTDTQYF; d_gene: TRBD2; j_gene: TRBJ2-3; abundance: NA; v_gene: TRBV6-6
CDR3nt: TGTGCCAGCAGGGCCAGACTCGACAGTCCGCGGGGATACTTC; CDR3aa: CASRARLDSPRGYF; d_gene: NA; j_gene: TRBJ2-7; abundance: NA; v_gene: TRBV5-8
CDR3nt: TGTGCCTGGACCAGGGGCCTGGGGGCCTACGAGCAGTACTTC; CDR3aa: CAWTRGLGAYEQYF; d_gene: NA; j_gene: TRBJ2-7; abundance: NA; v_gene: TRBV30
CDR3nt: TGTGCCAGCACCCCGGAGGACAGAGCGAACACTGAAGCTTTCTTT; CDR3aa: CASTPEDRANTEAFF; d_gene: NA; j_gene: TRBJ1-1; abundance: few; v_gene: TRBV5-4
CDR3nt: TGTGCCAGCAGCAGGGACAGCCCTTCCTACGAGCAGTACTTC; CDR3aa: CASSRDSPSYEQYF; d_gene: TRBD1; j_gene: TRBJ2-7; abundance: few; v_gene: TRBV28
CDR3nt: TGCGCCAGCAGCTTGGCCGGAGCTAGCGGGAGTACCTACGAGCAGTACTTC; CDR3aa: CASSLAGASGSTYEQYF; d_gene: TRBD2; j_gene: TRBJ2-7; abundance: once; v_gene: TRBV5-1
CDR3nt: TGTGCCTGGAGCTCGGAGTCCTATAATTCACCCCTCCACTTT; CDR3aa: CAWSSESYNSPLHF; d_gene: NA; j_gene: TRBJ1-6; abundance: NA; v_gene: TRBV30
CDR3nt: TGCGCCAGCAGCTTTGGACAGGGCGGTGGGGCCAACGTCCTGACTTTC; CDR3aa: CASSFGQGGGANVLTF; d_gene: TRBD1; j_gene: TRBJ2-6; abundance: NA; v_gene: TRBV5-1
CDR3nt: TGCGCCAGCAGCTTGGTGGCGGGTGTAGTCAATGAGCAGTTCTTC; CDR3aa: CASSLVAGVVNEQFF; d_gene: NA; j_gene: TRBJ2-1; abundance: NA; v_gene: TRBV5-1
CDR3nt: TGCGCCAGCAGCTTGGTGGCTAGCGGGAGGGATCAGCCAGATACGCAGTATTTT; CDR3aa: CASSLVASGRDQPDTQYF; d_gene: TRBD2; j_gene: TRBJ2-3; abundance: NA; v_gene: TRBV5-1
CDR3nt: TGTGCCAGCAGCCCGGGGTGGGAAACCTATGGCTACACCTTC; CDR3aa: CASSPGWETYGYTF; d_gene: NA; j_gene: TRBJ1-2; abundance: NA; v_gene: TRBV7-8
CDR3nt: TGTGCCAGCAGCCTTTCAGCGGGACAGGTATACAATGAGCAGTTCTTC; CDR3aa: CASSLSAGQVYNEQFF; d_gene: NA; j_gene: TRBJ2-1; abundance: once; v_gene: TRBV11-2
CDR3nt: TGTGCCAGCTGGACTAGCGGGTCTGCCGGGTACGAGCAGTACTTC; CDR3aa: CASWTSGSAGYEQYF; d_gene: TRBD2; j_gene: TRBJ2-7; abundance: NA; v_gene: TRBV28
CDR3nt: TGTGCCAGCAGCTTGCCCGGGACTAGCGGAAACACCATATATTTT; CDR3aa: CASSLPGTSGNTIYF; d_gene: NA; j_gene: TRBJ1-3; abundance: NA; v_gene: TRBV5-4
CDR3nt: TGTGCCAGCTCGAAGGGACAGAAAAATAGCAATCAGCCCCAGCATTTT; CDR3aa: CASSKGQKNSNQPQHF; d_gene: TRBD1; j_gene: TRBJ1-5; abundance: NA; v_gene: TRBV18
CDR3nt: TGTGCCAGCAGCCCCGGCGACAGGGGGCGTTATGGCTACACCTTC; CDR3aa: CASSPGDRGRYGYTF; d_gene: TRBD1; j_gene: TRBJ1-2; abundance: few; v_gene: TRBV6-1
CDR3nt: TGTGCCAGCAGCTTGTTGTCTAGTCCCCAGTACTTC; CDR3aa: CASSLLSSPQYF; d_gene: NA; j_gene: TRBJ2-5; abundance: few; v_gene: TRBV5-8
CDR3nt: TGTGCCAGCAGTCGACGTGGCGGATCCTACGAGCAGTACTTC; CDR3aa: CASSRRGGSYEQYF; d_gene: NA; j_gene: TRBJ2-7; abundance: NA; v_gene: TRBV25-1